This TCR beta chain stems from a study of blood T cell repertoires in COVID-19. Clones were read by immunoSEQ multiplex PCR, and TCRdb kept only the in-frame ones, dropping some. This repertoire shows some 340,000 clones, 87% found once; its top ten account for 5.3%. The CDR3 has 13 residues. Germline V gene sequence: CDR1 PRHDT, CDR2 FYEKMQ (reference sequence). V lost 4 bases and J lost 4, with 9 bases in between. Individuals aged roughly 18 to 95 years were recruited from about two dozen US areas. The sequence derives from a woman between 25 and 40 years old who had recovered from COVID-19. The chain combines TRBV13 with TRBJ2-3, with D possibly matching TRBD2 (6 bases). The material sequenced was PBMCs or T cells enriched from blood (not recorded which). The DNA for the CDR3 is TGTGCCAGCAGCTCACCGGGGGCAGATACGCAGTATTTT. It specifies CASSSPGADTQYF.